The clone carrying this T cell receptor beta chain was found once. The data originate from a study of blood T cell repertoires in COVID-19. Across the whole study: T cells, B-cell-depleted T cells, or PBMCs supplied cDNA or gDNA.

The CDR3 is 13 amino acids. The ends were cut back, 1 base at V and 10 bases at J, with 11 bases in the middle. Germline CDR1 LGHDT, CDR2 YNNKEL (reference sequence). The data were produced by immunoSEQ multiplex PCR, yet TCRdb's version contains in-frame clones alone and is incomplete. This sample carries about 290,000 clones, around four fifths of them seen once, and the ten largest clones take around 4.2%. The receptor was isolated from a woman in her forties or fifties with active or convalescent COVID-19. Sequencing was performed on peripheral blood. The rearrangement joins TRBV3-1 (or the pseudogene TRBV3-2) to TRBJ2-1; tentative D call: TRBD2 (7 bases). CDR3 sequence reads: CASSQGGGAEQFF. In DNA, the CDR3 is TGTGCCAGCAGCCAAGGTGGGGGGGCCGAGCAGTTCTTC.